The TCR beta chain under discussion was sequenced for a study of cytomegalovirus exposure and HLA in healthy donors. Whole-study results and caveats: A later analysis linked a missense DCLRE1C variant to TCR beta V- and J-gene trimming.

J was trimmed by 5 bases and V by 6 bases; bases with no gene match: 6. Germline values: CDR1 SNHLY, CDR2 FYNNEI. This CDR3 has 16 amino acids. With regard to this clone: Its antigen is currently unknown.

The study ran its PCR with 60 Vbeta and 13 Jbeta primers. Method: immunoSEQ multiplex PCR; TCRdb's copy keeps in-frame clones and lacks some. The table records about 140,000 clones, around 82% of them present only once. What was sequenced was PBMCs. This chain links TRBV2 with TRBJ2-1; 14 nucleotides line up with TRBD2. This TCR was recovered from a man in his fifties in good health and CMV-seronegative. The CDR3 spells CASSWTSGRLDNEQFF. CDR3 nucleotide sequence: TGTGCCAGCAGCTGGACTAGCGGGAGGCTGGACAATGAGCAGTTCTTC. Filled out from reference TRBV2 and TRBJ2-1, the complete variable domain reads EPEVTQTPSHQVTQMGQEVILRCVPISNHLYFYWYRQILGQKVEFLVSFYNNEISEKSEIFDDQFSVERPDGSNFTLKIRSTKLEDSAMYFCASSWTSGRLDNEQFFGPGTRLTVL.